This TCR beta chain derives from a study of T-cell reconstitution after alpha-beta-depleted transplantation in children. Unique molecular identifiers were incorporated when the TCRbeta library was constructed. TCRdb redid the calling of the PCR reads with MiXCR, one entry per CDR3 protein. The repertoire holds about 870,000 distinct CDR3 sequences, with roughly 15% as singletons. A word on this clonotype: Its matching antigen is unknown.

Germline CDR1 is SGHTA and CDR2 is FQGNSA. The CDR3 is 17 residues long. Trimming shortened V by 1 base and J by 0 bases, and 15 bases separated the two germline ends. Whole-study results and caveats: The high TCRbeta diversity at day 60 in some patients came from surviving recipient T cells and thymic progenitors. Newly produced T cells mostly provided counts and TCRbeta diversity after one year, as hyperexpanded clones declined. Reportedly, only several hundred clones from non-depleted graft cells drove alpha-beta T-cell counts at about two months.

This sample comprised PBMCs, mostly from graft donor cells, obtained 360 days after TCRalphabeta/CD19-depleted stem cell transplant. This TCR came from a male patient younger than 18 who had a stem cell transplant for acute lymphoblastic leukemia, so the T cells may come from the graft donor. The V gene is TRBV7-2, the J gene TRBJ1-2; D gene unclear. CDR3 residues: CASSLVGRPGPNYGYTF. The CDR3 nucleotides are TGTGCCAGCAGCTTAGTAGGAAGGCCGGGTCCTAACTATGGCTACACCTTC.